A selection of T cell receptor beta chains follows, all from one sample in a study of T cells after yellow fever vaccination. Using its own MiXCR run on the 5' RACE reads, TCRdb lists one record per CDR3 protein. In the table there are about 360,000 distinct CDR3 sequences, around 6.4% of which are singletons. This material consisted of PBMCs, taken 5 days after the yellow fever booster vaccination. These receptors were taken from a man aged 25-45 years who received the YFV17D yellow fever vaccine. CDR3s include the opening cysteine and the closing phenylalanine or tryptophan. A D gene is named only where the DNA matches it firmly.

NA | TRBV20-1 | CSAAMVGTINIQYF
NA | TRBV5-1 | CASRDSTFSTDTQYF
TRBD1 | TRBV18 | CASSESDRGHEQYF
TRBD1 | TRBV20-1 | CSARDTGTGVYEQFF
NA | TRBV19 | CASSSYNQPQHF
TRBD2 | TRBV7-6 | CASSPVAGGAGEQYF
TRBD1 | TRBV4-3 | CASSSRTGVAFF
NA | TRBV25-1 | CASSEWGRPRPGELFF
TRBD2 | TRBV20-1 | CSVLAGEGISYEQYF
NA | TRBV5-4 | CASSLWDSGLLQETQYF